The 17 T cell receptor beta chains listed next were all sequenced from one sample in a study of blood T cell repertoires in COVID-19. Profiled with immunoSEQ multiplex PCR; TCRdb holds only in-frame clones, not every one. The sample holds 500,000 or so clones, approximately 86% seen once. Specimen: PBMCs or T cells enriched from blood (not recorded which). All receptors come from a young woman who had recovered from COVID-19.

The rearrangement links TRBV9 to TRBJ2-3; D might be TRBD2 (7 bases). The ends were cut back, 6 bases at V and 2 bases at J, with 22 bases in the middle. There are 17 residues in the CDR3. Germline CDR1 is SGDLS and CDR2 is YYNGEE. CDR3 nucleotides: TGTGCCAGCAACGGTGGAGGGGGGGCCCATTTCACAGATACGCAGTATTTT. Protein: CASNGGGGAHFTDTQYF. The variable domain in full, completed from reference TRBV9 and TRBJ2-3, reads DSGVTQTPKHLITATGQRVTLRCSPRSGDLSVYWYQQSLDQGLQFLIQYYNGEERAKGNILERFSAQQFPDLHSELNLSSLELGDSALYFCASNGGGGAHFTDTQYFGPGTRLTVL.

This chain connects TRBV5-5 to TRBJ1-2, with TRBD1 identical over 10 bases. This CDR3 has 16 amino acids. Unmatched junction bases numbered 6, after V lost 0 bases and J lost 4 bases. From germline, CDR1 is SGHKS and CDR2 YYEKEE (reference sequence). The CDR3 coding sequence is TGTGCCAGCAGCTTGGCCGGGACAGGGGAAGGCTATGGCTACACCTTC. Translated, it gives CASSLAGTGEGYGYTF.

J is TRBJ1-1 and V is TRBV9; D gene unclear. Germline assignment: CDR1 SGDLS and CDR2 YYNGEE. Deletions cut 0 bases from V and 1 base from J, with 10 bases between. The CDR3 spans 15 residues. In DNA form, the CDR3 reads TGTGCCAGCAGCGTAGCCGGGGAGGGGAACACTGAAGCTTTCTTT. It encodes CASSVAGEGNTEAFF.

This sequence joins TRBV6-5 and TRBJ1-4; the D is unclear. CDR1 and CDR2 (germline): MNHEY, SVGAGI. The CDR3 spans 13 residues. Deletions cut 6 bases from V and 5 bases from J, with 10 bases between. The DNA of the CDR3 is TGTGCCAGCAGCGGGGTCGTCAATGAAAAACTGTTTTTT. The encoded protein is CASSGVVNEKLFF.

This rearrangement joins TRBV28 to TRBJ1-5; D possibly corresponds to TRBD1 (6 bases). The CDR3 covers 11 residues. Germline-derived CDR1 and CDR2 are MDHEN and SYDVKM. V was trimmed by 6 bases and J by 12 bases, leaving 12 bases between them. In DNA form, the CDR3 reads TGTGCCAGCAGATCAGGGGTGCACCAGCATTTT. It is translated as CASRSGVHQHF.

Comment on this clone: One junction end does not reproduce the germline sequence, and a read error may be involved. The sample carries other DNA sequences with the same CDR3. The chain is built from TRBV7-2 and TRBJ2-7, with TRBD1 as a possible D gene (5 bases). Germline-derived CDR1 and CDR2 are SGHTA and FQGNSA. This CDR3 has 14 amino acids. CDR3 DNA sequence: TGTGCCAGCAGCTCCCTTGGGGCTCGCTACGAACAGTACTTC. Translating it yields CASSSLGARYEQYF.

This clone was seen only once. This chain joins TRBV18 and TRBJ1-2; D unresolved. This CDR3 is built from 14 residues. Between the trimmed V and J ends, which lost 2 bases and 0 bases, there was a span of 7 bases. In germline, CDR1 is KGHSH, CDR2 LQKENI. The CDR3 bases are TGTGCCAGCTCACCATCTAATTCTAACTATGGCTACACCTTC. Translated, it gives CASSPSNSNYGYTF.

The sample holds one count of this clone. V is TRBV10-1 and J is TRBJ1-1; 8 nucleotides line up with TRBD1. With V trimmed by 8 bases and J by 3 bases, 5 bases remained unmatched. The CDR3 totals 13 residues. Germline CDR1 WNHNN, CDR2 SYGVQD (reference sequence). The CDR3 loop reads CASSRGQDTEAFF. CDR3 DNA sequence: TGCGCCAGCTCAAGGGGACAGGACACTGAAGCTTTCTTT.

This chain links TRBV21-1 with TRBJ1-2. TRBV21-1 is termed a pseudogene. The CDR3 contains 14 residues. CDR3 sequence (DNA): TGTGCCAGCAGCAAAGTAGAGGGAGCCTATGGCTACACCTTC. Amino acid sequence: CASSKVEGAYGYTF.

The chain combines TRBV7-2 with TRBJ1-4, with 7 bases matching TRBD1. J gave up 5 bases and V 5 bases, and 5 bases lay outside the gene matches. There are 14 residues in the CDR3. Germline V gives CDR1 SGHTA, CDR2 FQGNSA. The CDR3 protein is CASSRTGLNEKLFF. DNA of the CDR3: TGTGCCAGCAGCCGGACAGGTTTAAATGAAAAACTGTTTTTT.

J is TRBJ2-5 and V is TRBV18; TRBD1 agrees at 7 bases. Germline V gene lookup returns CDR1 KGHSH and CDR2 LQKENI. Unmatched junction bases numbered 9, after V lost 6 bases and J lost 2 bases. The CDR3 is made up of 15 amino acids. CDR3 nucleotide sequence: TGTGCCAGCTCGGTATCACAGGGGTCACAAGAGACCCAGTACTTC. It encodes CASSVSQGSQETQYF.

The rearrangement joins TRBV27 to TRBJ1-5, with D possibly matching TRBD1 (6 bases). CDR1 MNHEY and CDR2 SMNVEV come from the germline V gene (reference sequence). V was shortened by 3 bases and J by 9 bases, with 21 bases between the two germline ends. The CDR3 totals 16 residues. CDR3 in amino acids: CASSFSHRAPYWPQHF. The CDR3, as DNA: TGTGCCAGCAGTTTCTCCCACAGGGCCCCGTACTGGCCCCAGCATTTT.

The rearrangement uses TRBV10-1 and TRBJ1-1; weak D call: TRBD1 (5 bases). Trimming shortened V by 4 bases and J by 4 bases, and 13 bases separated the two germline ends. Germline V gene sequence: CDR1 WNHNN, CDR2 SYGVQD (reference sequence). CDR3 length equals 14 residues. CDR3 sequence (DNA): TGCGCCAGCAGTGTGGGGCCCCCCGGCACTGAAGCTTTCTTT. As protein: CASSVGPPGTEAFF.

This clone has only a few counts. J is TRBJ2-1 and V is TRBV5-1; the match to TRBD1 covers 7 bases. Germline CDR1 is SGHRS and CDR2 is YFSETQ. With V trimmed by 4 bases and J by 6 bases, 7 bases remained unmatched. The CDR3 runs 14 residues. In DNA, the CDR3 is TGCGCCAGCAGCCCAGGGGGTTTAATCAATGAGCAGTTCTTC. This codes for CASSPGGLINEQFF.

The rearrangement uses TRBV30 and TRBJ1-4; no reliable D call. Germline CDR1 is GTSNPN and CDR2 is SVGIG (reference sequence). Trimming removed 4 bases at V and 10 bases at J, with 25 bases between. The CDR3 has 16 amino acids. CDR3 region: CAWTRVSEGPIRKLFF. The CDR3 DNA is TGTGCCTGGACTCGGGTTTCGGAGGGCCCGATTAGAAAACTGTTTTTT.

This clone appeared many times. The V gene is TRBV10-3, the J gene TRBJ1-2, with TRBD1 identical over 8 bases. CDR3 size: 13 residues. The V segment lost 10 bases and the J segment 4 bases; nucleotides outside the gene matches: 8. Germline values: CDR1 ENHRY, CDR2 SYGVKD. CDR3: CANGQGTSYGYTF. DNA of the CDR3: TGTGCCAACGGACAGGGAACCAGCTATGGCTACACCTTC.

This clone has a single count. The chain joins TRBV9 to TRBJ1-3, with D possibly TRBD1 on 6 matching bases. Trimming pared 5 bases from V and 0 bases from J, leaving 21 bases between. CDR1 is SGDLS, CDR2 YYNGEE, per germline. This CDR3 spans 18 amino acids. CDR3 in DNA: TGTGCCAGCAGACCCGGACCCGGTGGACAGTCCTCTGGAAACACCATATATTTT. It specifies CASRPGPGGQSSGNTIYF.